The sequence of this TCR beta chain was determined in a study of cytomegalovirus exposure and HLA in healthy donors. Points from the study as a whole: Most observed TCR sequences were rare, whereas some public TCRs were detected in many donors.

Details on this clone: Its antigen is not identified.

This PCR relied on a set of 60 Vbeta primers and 13 Jbeta primers. Source study methods: Later reanalysis found around 80 million unique TCR beta chains, 9 million to 12 million of them shared. Sequenced by immunoSEQ multiplex PCR; TCRdb stores in-frame clones only, minus some. The DNA was the basis for D and trimming; V, J and clone size are from that table. The profile shows some 110,000 clones, around four fifths of them singletons. V shed 3 bases and J shed 3 bases, with 9 bases lying between them. Per the germline V gene, CDR1 is ENHRY and CDR2 is SYGVKD. The CDR3 length is 14 residues. The source of this sequence is a woman aged 40 to 50 in good health and CMV-seropositive. What was sequenced was PBMCs. V usage is TRBV10-3 and J usage is TRBJ1-5; D unresolved. CDR3 bases: TGTGCCATCAGTGAAACAGTCGACAATCAGCCCCAGCATTTT. Translation gives CAISETVDNQPQHF.